A single sample is the source of the 4 T cell receptor beta chains below, sequenced in a study of beta chain features in type 1 diabetes. The whole isolated RNA underwent reverse transcription, so sequencing captured expressed TCRB transcripts. Profiling relied on immunoSEQ multiplex PCR, and the TCRdb table lists in-frame clones only, not all of them. The sample holds about 240,000 clones, 25% to 30% seen once. The specimen sequenced was central memory CD4+ T cells from blood. The receptors come from a man in his thirties or forties in good health.

This clone was recorded once. This sequence joins TRBV7-2 and TRBJ2-3, with D perhaps assigned TRBD1 or TRBD2 (6 bases each). The CDR3 covers 14 residues. V was clipped by 2 bases and J by 5 bases, with 11 bases between them. Germline loops: CDR1 SGHTA, CDR2 FQGNSA. In DNA form, the CDR3 reads TGTGCCAGCAGCTTAATTGGGGGGCGAGATACGCAGTATTTT. It is translated as CASSLIGGRDTQYF.

This clone was recorded a few times. The rearrangement links TRBV28 to TRBJ1-2, with no clear D. Germline V gene data show CDR1 as MDHEN and CDR2 as SYDVKM. The CDR3 is 15 amino acids. V gave up 2 bases and J gave up 4 bases, with 14 bases separating them. The DNA of the CDR3 is TGTGCCAGCAGTTTAAGGCCAGAGATCCGCTATGGCTACACCTTC. This translates into CASSLRPEIRYGYTF.

The chain carries TRBV7-2 and TRBJ1-5, with a tentative D call TRBD1 (6 bases). This CDR3 region has 17 residues. CDR1 is SGHTA, CDR2 FQGNSA, per germline. Trimming removed 5 bases from V and 2 bases from J, with 19 bases in between. The CDR3 sequence: CASSLHGGAGGNQPQHF. DNA for the CDR3: TGTGCCAGCAGCCTACACGGGGGGGCGGGTGGCAATCAGCCCCAGCATTTT.

The J gene is TRBJ2-5, the V gene TRBV7-6; no definite D call. V lost 0 bases to trimming and J lost 4 bases, with 6 bases between them. CDR1 is SGHVS and CDR2 is FNYEAQ in the germline V gene. This CDR3 is 13 amino acids long. CDR3 nucleotides: TGTGCCAGCAGCTTAGCGGCTCTAGAGACCCAGTACTTC. Translation gives CASSLAALETQYF.